Presented here are 26 T cell receptor beta chains from one specimen sequenced in a study of blood T cell repertoires in COVID-19. Data came from immunoSEQ multiplex PCR; TCRdb stores just in-frame clones and leaves some out. The top ten clones hold over 8.5% of a sample with approximately 150,000 clones, approximately 79% of them seen once. Sample: peripheral blood. The receptors derive from a man over 45 with active or convalescent COVID-19.

V is TRBV11-2 and J is TRBJ1-3, with D unresolved. V lost 0 bases and J lost 8, with 11 bases in between. There are 14 residues in the CDR3. Germline V gene lookup returns CDR1 SGHAT and CDR2 FQNNGV. CDR3 in amino acids: CASSLDSTVHTIYF. The CDR3 nucleotides are TGTGCCAGCAGCTTAGATTCAACGGTCCACACCATATATTTT.

The chain links TRBV5-1 to TRBJ2-3; D is ambiguous. V lost 0 bases to trimming and J lost 2 bases, with 10 bases between them. CDR3 size: 15 residues. Germline CDR1 is SGHRS and CDR2 is YFSETQ. CDR3 bases: TGCGCCAGCAGCTTGGATCTAGTCAACACAGATACGCAGTATTTT. As protein: CASSLDLVNTDTQYF.

The V call is TRBV29-1, the J call TRBJ2-3, with a weak D call TRBD2 (5 bases). V lost 4 bases, J lost 3 bases, and 11 bases lay in between. This CDR3 is 13 amino acids long. Germline V CDR1 and CDR2: SQVTM, ANQGSEA. The DNA for the CDR3 is TGCAGCGTTGCCGCAGGCGGGACAGATACGCAGTATTTT. This translates into CSVAAGGTDTQYF.

The genes are TRBV28 and TRBJ1-4; TRBD1 is a possible D gene (5 bases). The CDR3 is 15 amino acids. Trimming took 6 bases from V and 13 from J, leaving 24 bases between them. Germline V gene data show CDR1 as MDHEN and CDR2 as SYDVKM. This chain's CDR3 is CASSLTRRRVGALFF. In nucleotides, the CDR3 is TGTGCCAGCAGCCTGACACGACGAAGGGTTGGGGCACTGTTTTTT.

This chain uses TRBV5-6 with TRBJ1-5; 7 bases align to TRBD1. V lost 5 bases, J lost 6 bases, and 8 bases stayed unmatched. Germline V gene data show CDR1 as SGHDT and CDR2 as YYEEEE. This CDR3 has 14 residues. The CDR3 sequence: CASSLGGAGQPQHF. CDR3 nucleotide sequence: TGTGCCAGCAGTCTAGGGGGCGCGGGTCAGCCCCAGCATTTT.

This chain uses TRBV14 with TRBJ2-1; TRBD1 aligns across 9 bases. CDR3 size: 16 residues. J lost 0 bases, V lost 4 bases, and 4 bases had no gene match. Germline CDR1 is SGHDN and CDR2 is FVKESK. CDR3 loop: CASSPTGGRSYNEQFF. CDR3 nucleotides: TGTGCCAGCAGCCCGACAGGGGGACGCTCCTACAATGAGCAGTTCTTC. Filled out from reference TRBV14 and TRBJ2-1, the complete variable domain reads EAGVTQFPSHSVIEKGQTVTLRCDPISGHDNLYWYRRVMGKEIKFLLHFVKESKQDESGMPNNRFLAERTGGTYSTLKVQPAELEDSGVYFCASSPTGGRSYNEQFFGPGTRLTVL.

V is TRBV27 and J is TRBJ2-5; weak D call: TRBD2 (7 bases). V was shortened by 8 bases and J by 4 bases, with 20 bases between the two germline ends. The CDR3 contains 15 residues. The germline V gene encodes CDR1 MNHEY and CDR2 SMNVEV (reference sequence). As DNA, the CDR3 is TGTGCCAGCTCCTCCGGGGGGCAGGGAATAGAGACCCAGTACTTC. Translation: CASSSGGQGIETQYF.

The rearrangement links TRBV5-1 to TRBJ1-1; D may be TRBD1 (5 bases). CDR3 length: 16 residues. V was pared by 1 base and J by 3 bases, with 16 bases between. Germline V lookup: CDR1 SGHRS, CDR2 YFSETQ. CDR3 in amino acids: CASSLTTSGVDTEAFF. CDR3 sequence (DNA): TGCGCCAGCAGCTTGACCACCTCGGGGGTGGACACTGAAGCTTTCTTT.

The rearrangement uses TRBV29-1 and TRBJ1-1, with D possibly being TRBD1 (5 bases). CDR3 length: 15 amino acids. V dropped 5 bases and J dropped 0 bases, with 16 bases sitting between them. Looked up from germline, CDR1 is SQVTM and CDR2 is ANQGSEA. This CDR3 is CSVLGGAKLNTEAFF. The CDR3 nucleotides are TGCAGCGTTTTGGGAGGGGCCAAATTGAACACTGAAGCTTTCTTT. Filled out from reference TRBV29-1 and TRBJ1-1, the complete variable domain reads SAVISQKPSRDICQRGTSLTIQCQVDSQVTMMFWYRQQPGQSLTLIATANQGSEATYESGFVIDKFPISRPNLTFSTLTVSNMSPEDSSIYLCSVLGGAKLNTEAFFGQGTRLTVV.

V is TRBV6-5 and J is TRBJ2-5; D is undetermined. Trimming stripped 5 bases from V and 5 bases from J, with 12 bases between. The CDR3 sequence is 13 residues long. Germline V lookup: CDR1 MNHEY, CDR2 SVGAGI. The CDR3: CASSPFKAETQYF. CDR3 nucleotide sequence: TGTGCCAGCAGTCCTTTCAAAGCGGAGACCCAGTACTTC.

This clone was recorded once. The chain recombines TRBV28 with TRBJ1-5; 11 positions agree with TRBD1. V shed 5 bases, J shed 9 bases, and the junction held 3 bases outside the gene matches. Per germline, CDR1 MDHEN and CDR2 SYDVKM. CDR3 length: 13 residues. CDR3 nucleotides: TGTGCCAGCAGTCCCGGGACAGGGGGGCCCCAGCATTTT. Translating it yields CASSPGTGGPQHF.

The V call is TRBV28, the J call TRBJ1-5; D might be TRBD1 (6 bases). Germline lookup yields CDR1 MDHEN and CDR2 SYDVKM. The CDR3 has 15 amino acids. The V end was cut by 3 bases, the J end by 6 bases, with 15 bases between. Written as DNA, the CDR3 is TGTGCCAGCAGTTTGTCACAGGGTGCCGGTCAGCCCCAGCATTTT. Its translation: CASSLSQGAGQPQHF.

The V gene is TRBV27, the J gene TRBJ2-6; D is ambiguous. The CDR3 totals 16 residues. V gave up 3 bases and J gave up 0 bases, with 9 bases separating them. Germline values: CDR1 MNHEY, CDR2 SMNVEV (reference sequence). In nucleotides, the CDR3 is TGTGCCAGCAGTTTGGTGGTTAGCTCTGGGGCCAACGTCCTGACTTTC. Translated, it gives CASSLVVSSGANVLTF.

The rearrangement uses TRBV3-1 (or the pseudogene TRBV3-2) and TRBJ2-2; D perhaps matches TRBD1 (5 bases). CDR1 LGHDT and CDR2 YNNKEL come from the germline V gene (reference sequence). CDR3 size: 17 residues. Between the trimmed V and J ends, which lost 0 bases and 6 bases, there was a span of 17 bases. CDR3 loop: CASSQEKGVDYPGELFF. The CDR3 DNA follows: TGTGCCAGCAGCCAAGAAAAAGGGGTCGATTATCCCGGGGAGCTGTTTTTT.

The chain couples TRBV3-1 (or the pseudogene TRBV3-2) to TRBJ1-1; D ambiguous. The V end lost 1 base, the J end lost 8 bases, and 11 bases lay between the germline ends. The CDR3 runs to 13 residues. Germline lookup yields CDR1 LGHDT and CDR2 YNNKEL (reference sequence). The CDR3 DNA follows: TGTGCCAGCAGCCAAGGAGGGCGCAGGGAAGCTTTCTTT. As protein: CASSQGGRREAFF.

Concerning this clone itself: Other nucleotide sequences in the sample specify the same CDR3. This chain links TRBV5-1 with TRBJ1-5, with D hard to call. The CDR3 contains 14 residues. Germline values: CDR1 SGHRS, CDR2 YFSETQ. Trimming took off 0 bases at V and 2 bases at J, with 6 bases between the two ends. The CDR3 loop reads CASSLGGGNQPQHF. CDR3 in DNA: TGCGCCAGCAGCTTGGGGGGAGGCAATCAGCCCCAGCATTTT.

This clone occurred a few times. The rearrangement joins TRBV4-1 to TRBJ2-7; 12 bases are shared with TRBD2. With 0 bases clipped from V and 7 bases from J, the junction kept 4 bases outside the gene matches. Germline V gives CDR1 MGHRA, CDR2 YSYEKL. CDR3 length: 15 residues. CDR3 sequence reads: CASSQESSGRGEQYF. The CDR3 coding sequence is TGCGCCAGCAGCCAAGAGTCTAGCGGGAGGGGTGAGCAGTACTTC.

This chain connects TRBV5-8 to TRBJ1-1; D is possibly TRBD1 (6 bases). Germline CDR1 and CDR2: SGHTS and YDEGEE. The CDR3 is 15 amino acids. Trimming shortened V by 4 bases and J by 6 bases, and 19 bases separated the two germline ends. The DNA of the CDR3 is TGTGCCAGCAGCCCTACAGGGACATTCCTAGCTGAAGCTTTCTTT. Its translation is CASSPTGTFLAEAFF.

This sequence joins TRBV7-3 and TRBJ1-6, with TRBD1 as a possible D gene (5 bases). The V end lost 5 bases, the J end lost 7 bases, and 9 bases lay between the germline ends. The germline V gene encodes CDR1 SGHTA and CDR2 FQGTGA. This CDR3 is built from 13 residues. The CDR3 sequence: CASSTNRNSPLHF. CDR3 nucleotides: TGTGCCAGCAGCACCAACAGGAATTCACCCCTCCACTTT.

The count of this clone is one. The gene calls are TRBV29-1 and TRBJ2-7; 10 bases match TRBD2. The V gene's germline CDR1 is SQVTM and CDR2 ANQGSEA. Unmatched junction bases numbered 5, after V lost 1 base and J lost 2 bases. The CDR3 has 15 residues. The CDR3 protein is CSVEGLAGDPYEQYF. CDR3 nucleotides: TGCAGCGTTGAAGGTCTAGCGGGAGACCCCTACGAGCAGTACTTC.

This chain connects TRBV14 to TRBJ1-1; D may be TRBD1 (5 bases). The CDR3 runs 17 residues. V gave up 0 bases and J gave up 9 bases, with 23 bases separating them. Germline-derived CDR1 and CDR2 are SGHDN and FVKESK. The CDR3: CASSQDWAGKGLRKAFF. The CDR3 DNA follows: TGTGCCAGCAGCCAAGACTGGGCAGGGAAGGGACTTAGGAAAGCTTTCTTT. The complete variable domain, with remaining parts taken from reference TRBV14 and TRBJ1-1, reads EAGVTQFPSHSVIEKGQTVTLRCDPISGHDNLYWYRRVMGKEIKFLLHFVKESKQDESGMPNNRFLAERTGGTYSTLKVQPAELEDSGVYFCASSQDWAGKGLRKAFFGQGTRLTVV.

The J gene is TRBJ1-1, the V gene TRBV27, with D perhaps matching TRBD1 (5 bases). The V and J ends lost 2 bases and 5 bases respectively, with 6 bases between them. The germline gives CDR1 MNHEY, CDR2 SMNVEV (reference sequence). CDR3 size: 12 residues. The CDR3 DNA sequence: TGTGCCAGCAGTTTAAAGGGGACTGAAGCTTTCTTT. Protein: CASSLKGTEAFF.

The V gene is TRBV25-1, the J gene TRBJ1-1, with unresolved D. In germline, CDR1 is MGHDK, CDR2 SYGVNS. This CDR3 is 14 amino acids long. Trimming left V 4 bases short and J 3 bases short, with 12 bases between. The CDR3 here is CASSVGGGYTEAFF. The DNA for the CDR3 is TGTGCCAGCAGTGTTGGTGGCGGGTACACTGAAGCTTTCTTT.

The V gene is TRBV28, the J gene TRBJ2-7, with 12 bases aligning to TRBD1. CDR1 is MDHEN and CDR2 is SYDVKM in the germline V gene. This CDR3 contains 18 residues. After removal of 5 bases from V and 5 bases from J, the junction contained 16 bases not matched to a gene. CDR3 nucleotide sequence: TGTGCCAGCAGTGGGGATCGATGGGGGGACAGGGGGCCCAACGAGCAGTACTTC. Its translation is CASSGDRWGDRGPNEQYF.

The rearrangement joins TRBV21-1 to TRBJ1-6. TRBV21-1 is described as a pseudogene. This CDR3 contains 14 residues. The CDR3 region has the DNA TGTGCCAGCAGCAAAGGAGGAGGGAGCTCACCCCTCCACTTT. Encoded protein: CASSKGGGSSPLHF.

This clone turned up a few times. This chain connects TRBV7-9 to TRBJ2-7; D is unclear. Trimming left V 2 bases short and J 3 bases short, with 8 bases between. The CDR3 length is 13 residues. Germline CDR1 and CDR2: SEHNR and FQNEAQ (reference sequence). The CDR3 here is CASSLNSLYEQYF. The CDR3 DNA sequence: TGTGCCAGCAGCTTAAACTCCCTCTACGAGCAGTACTTC.